This T cell receptor (beta chain) was sequenced during a study of cytomegalovirus exposure and HLA in healthy donors. Amplification used 60 Vbeta primers and 13 Jbeta primers. Produced via immunoSEQ multiplex PCR; TCRdb's table is partial and in-frame only. This table has fewer than 250,000 clones, roughly 80% appearing once. Remarks on this clone: Its antigen is unknown. Its ends do not fully match the called genes, so a read error is possible.

Donors consisted of healthy bone marrow donors. Germline lookup yields CDR1 MNHEY and CDR2 SMNVEV (reference sequence). CDR3 length: 12 residues. Overall study results and limits: A likely sequencing artifact accounted for one observed cluster of highly shared sequence variants.

Material: PBMCs. The chain combines TRBV27 with TRBJ2-3, with TRBD2 matching over 9 bases. The sequence was collected from a man in his thirties or forties in good health and CMV-seronegative. The CDR3 protein is CASSIAGTSNIF. CDR3 in DNA: TGTGCCAGCAGTATCGCCGGGACTAGCAATATTTTT.